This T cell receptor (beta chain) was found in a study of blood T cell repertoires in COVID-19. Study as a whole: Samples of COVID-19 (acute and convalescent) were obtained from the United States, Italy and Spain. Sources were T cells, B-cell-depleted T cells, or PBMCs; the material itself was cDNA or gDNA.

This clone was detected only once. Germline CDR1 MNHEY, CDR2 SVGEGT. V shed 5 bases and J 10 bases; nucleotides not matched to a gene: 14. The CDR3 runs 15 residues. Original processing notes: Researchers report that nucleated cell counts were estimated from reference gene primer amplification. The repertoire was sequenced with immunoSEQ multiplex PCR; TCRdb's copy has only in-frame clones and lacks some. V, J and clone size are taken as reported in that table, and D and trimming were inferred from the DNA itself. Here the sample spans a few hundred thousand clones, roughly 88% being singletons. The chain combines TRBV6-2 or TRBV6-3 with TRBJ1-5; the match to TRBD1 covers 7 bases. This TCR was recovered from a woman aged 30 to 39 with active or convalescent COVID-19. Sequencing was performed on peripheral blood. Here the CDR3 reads CASSPRQGRGGPQHF. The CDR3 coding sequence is TGTGCCAGCAGTCCCAGACAGGGCCGGGGCGGACCCCAGCATTTT.